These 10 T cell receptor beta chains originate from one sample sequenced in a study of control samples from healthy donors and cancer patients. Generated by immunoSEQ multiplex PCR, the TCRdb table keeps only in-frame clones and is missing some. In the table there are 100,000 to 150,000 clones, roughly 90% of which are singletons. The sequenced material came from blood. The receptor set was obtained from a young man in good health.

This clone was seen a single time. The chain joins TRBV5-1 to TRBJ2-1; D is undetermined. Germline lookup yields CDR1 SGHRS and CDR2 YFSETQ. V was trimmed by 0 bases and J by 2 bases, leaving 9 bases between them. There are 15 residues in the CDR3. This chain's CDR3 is CASSLASVPYNEQFF. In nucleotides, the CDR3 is TGCGCCAGCAGCTTGGCGAGCGTACCCTACAATGAGCAGTTCTTC.

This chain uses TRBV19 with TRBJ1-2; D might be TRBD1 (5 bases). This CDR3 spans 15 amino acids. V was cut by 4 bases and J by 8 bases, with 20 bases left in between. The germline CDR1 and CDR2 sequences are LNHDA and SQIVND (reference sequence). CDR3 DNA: TGTGCCAGTAGTAGTCCGGGACTACGTCTGGAGGGCTACACCTTC. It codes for CASSSPGLRLEGYTF.

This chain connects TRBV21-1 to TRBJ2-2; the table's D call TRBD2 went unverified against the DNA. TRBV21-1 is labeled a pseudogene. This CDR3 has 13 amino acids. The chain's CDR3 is CASSNFRTGELFF. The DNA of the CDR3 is TGTGCCAGCAGCAATTTCCGGACCGGGGAGCTGTTTTTT.

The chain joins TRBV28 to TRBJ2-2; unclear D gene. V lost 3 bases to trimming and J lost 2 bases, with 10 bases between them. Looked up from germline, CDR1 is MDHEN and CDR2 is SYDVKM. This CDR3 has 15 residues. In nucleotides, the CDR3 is TGTGCCAGCAGTTTTGGGCTACTTAACACCGGGGAGCTGTTTTTT. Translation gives CASSFGLLNTGELFF. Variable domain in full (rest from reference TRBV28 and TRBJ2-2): DVKVTQSSRYLVKRTGEKVFLECVQDMDHENMFWYRQDPGLGLRLIYFSYDVKMKEKGDIPEGYSVSREKKERFSLILESASTNQTSMYLCASSFGLLNTGELFFGEGSRLTVL.

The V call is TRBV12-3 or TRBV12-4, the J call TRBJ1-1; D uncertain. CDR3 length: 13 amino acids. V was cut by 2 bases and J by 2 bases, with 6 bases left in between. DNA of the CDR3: TGTGCCAGCAGTTTAAGGCGAAACACTGAAGCTTTCTTT. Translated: CASSLRRNTEAFF.

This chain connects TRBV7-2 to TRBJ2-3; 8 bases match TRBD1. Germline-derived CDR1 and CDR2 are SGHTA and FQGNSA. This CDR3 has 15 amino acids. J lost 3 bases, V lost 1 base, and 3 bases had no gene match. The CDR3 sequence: CASSLEDRETDTQYF. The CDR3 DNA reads TGTGCCAGCAGCTTAGAGGACAGGGAGACAGATACGCAGTATTTT.

The CDR3 DNA reads as TGTGCCAGCAGCTTTTGGCAGGGGGCTGCTGGCTACACCTTC. Encoded protein: CASSFWQGAAGYTF. J is TRBJ1-2 and V is TRBV13; 8 nucleotides agree with TRBD1. The CDR3 totals 14 residues. CDR1 and CDR2 from the germline V gene are PRHDT and FYEKMQ (reference sequence). V shed 3 bases, J shed 7 bases, and the junction held 7 bases outside the gene matches.

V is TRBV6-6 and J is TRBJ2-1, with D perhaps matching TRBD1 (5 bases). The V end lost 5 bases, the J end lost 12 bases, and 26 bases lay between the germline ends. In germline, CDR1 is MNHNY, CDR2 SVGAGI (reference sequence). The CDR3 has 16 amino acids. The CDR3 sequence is CASSRSTGHAFKGQFF. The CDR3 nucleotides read TGTGCCAGCAGTCGAAGTACAGGCCATGCCTTCAAGGGGCAGTTCTTC.

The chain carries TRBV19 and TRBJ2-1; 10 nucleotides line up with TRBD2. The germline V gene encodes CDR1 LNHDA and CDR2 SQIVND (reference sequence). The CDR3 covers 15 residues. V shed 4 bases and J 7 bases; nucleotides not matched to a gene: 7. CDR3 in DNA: TGTGCCAGTAGTACCCAGCGGGAGGGCCTTAATGAGCAGTTCTTC. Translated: CASSTQREGLNEQFF.

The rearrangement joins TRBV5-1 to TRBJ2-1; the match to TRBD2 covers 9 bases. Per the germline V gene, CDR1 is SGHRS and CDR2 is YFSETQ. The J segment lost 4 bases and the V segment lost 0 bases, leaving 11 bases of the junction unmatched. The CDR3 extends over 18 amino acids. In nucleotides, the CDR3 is TGCGCCAGCAGCTTGGATCCTCTAGCGGGGAGTGGTTACAATGAGCAGTTCTTC. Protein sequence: CASSLDPLAGSGYNEQFF.